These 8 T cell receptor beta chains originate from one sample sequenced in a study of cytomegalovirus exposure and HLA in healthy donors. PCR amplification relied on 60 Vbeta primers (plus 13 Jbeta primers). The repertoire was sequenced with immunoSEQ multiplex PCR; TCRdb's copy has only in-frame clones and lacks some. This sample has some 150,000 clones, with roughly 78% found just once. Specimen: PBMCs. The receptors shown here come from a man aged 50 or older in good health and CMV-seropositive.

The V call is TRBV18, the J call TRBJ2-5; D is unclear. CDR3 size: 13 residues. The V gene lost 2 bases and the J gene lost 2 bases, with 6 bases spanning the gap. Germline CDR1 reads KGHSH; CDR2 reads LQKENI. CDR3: CASSPGEQETQYF. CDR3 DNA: TGTGCCAGCTCACCAGGAGAACAAGAGACCCAGTACTTC.

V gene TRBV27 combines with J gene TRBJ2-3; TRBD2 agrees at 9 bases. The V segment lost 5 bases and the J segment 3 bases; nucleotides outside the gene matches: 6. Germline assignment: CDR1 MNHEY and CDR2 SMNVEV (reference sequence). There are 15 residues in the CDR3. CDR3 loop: CASSLSGSRTDTQYF. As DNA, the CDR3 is TGTGCCAGCAGTCTTAGCGGGAGCAGGACAGATACGCAGTATTTT.

CDR3 coding DNA: TGCGCCAGCAGCGAACGAGCGGGAGGGGAAGATACGCAGTATTTT. Protein sequence: CASSERAGGEDTQYF. The chain links TRBV5-1 to TRBJ2-3, with 10 bases matching TRBD2. V lost 4 bases, J lost 5 bases, and 7 bases stayed unmatched. The CDR3 is made up of 15 amino acids. Germline values: CDR1 SGHRS, CDR2 YFSETQ. Full variable domain (outside the CDR3, taken from reference TRBV5-1 and TRBJ2-3): KAGVTQTPRYLIKTRGQQVTLSCSPISGHRSVSWYQQTPGQGLQFLFEYFSETQRNKGNFPGRFSGRQFSNSRSEMNVSTLELGDSALYLCASSERAGGEDTQYFGPGTRLTVL.

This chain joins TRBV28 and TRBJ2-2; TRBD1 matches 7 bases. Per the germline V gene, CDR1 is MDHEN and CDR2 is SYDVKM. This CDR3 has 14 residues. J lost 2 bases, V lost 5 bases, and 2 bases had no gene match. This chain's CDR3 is CASSRDRNTGELFF. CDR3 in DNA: TGTGCCAGCAGTCGGGACAGAAACACCGGGGAGCTGTTTTTT.

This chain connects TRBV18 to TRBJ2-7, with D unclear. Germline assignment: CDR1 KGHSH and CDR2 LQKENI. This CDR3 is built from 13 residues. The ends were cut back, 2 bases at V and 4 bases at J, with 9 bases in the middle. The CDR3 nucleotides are TGTGCCAGCTCACCATTTACGGGTTACGAGCAGTACTTC. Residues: CASSPFTGYEQYF.

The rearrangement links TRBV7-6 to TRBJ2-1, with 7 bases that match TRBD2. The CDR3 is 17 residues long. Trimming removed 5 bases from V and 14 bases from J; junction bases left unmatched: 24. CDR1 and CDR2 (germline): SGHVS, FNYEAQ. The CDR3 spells CASSQPKERDPFGREFF. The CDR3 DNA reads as TGTGCCAGCAGCCAGCCTAAGGAGCGGGACCCGTTTGGCAGGGAGTTCTTC.

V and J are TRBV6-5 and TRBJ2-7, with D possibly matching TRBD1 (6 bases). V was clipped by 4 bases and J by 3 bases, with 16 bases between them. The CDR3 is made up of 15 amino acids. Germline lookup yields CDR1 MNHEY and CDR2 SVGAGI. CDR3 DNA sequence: TGTGCCAGCAGTTGGGGGCAGACACAGCACTACGAGCAGTACTTC. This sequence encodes CASSWGQTQHYEQYF.

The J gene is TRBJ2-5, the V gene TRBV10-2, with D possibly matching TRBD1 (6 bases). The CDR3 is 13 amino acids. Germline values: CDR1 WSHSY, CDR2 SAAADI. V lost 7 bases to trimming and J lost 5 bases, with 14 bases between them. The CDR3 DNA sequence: TGCGCCAGCACAGGGGCCCCAGGCGAGACCCAGTACTTC. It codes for CASTGAPGETQYF.